Following are 19 T cell receptor beta chains from one sample sequenced in a study of blood T cell repertoires in COVID-19. The protocol was immunoSEQ multiplex PCR, while the TCRdb copy is restricted to in-frame clones and leaves out a portion. The sample carries more than 400,000 clones, around 85% recorded once. The source material was peripheral blood. All receptors come from a human donor in a cohort sampled during active COVID-19.

With respect to this clone: The junction shows a germline mismatch at one end, possibly a read error. V gene TRBV7-9 combines with J gene TRBJ2-7; 13 bases agree with TRBD2. CDR3 length: 15 residues. Germline CDR1 and CDR2: SEHNR and FQNEAQ (reference sequence). CDR3 amino acids: CASSLAGTSGKVFDF. CDR3 bases: TGTGCCAGCAGCTTAGCCGGGACTAGCGGGAAAGTATTTGACTTC.

Remarks on this clone: The junction shows a germline mismatch at one end, possibly a read error. CDR3 residues: CASSLGTGNGETQYF. In DNA form, the CDR3 reads TGTGCTAGCAGCTTAGGGACAGGGAATGGGGAGACCCAGTACTTC. The rearrangement uses TRBV7-7 and TRBJ2-5; TRBD1 matches 9 bases. The length of the CDR3 is 15 residues. Germline CDR1 is SSHAT and CDR2 is FNYEAQ (reference sequence).

The V gene is TRBV12-5, the J gene TRBJ2-1, with D unresolved. Deletions cut 6 bases from V and 4 bases from J, with 19 bases between. CDR1 and CDR2 (germline): LGHNT, FRNRAP. The CDR3 has 16 amino acids. CDR3 sequence (DNA): TGTGCTAGTGGCCGCCCCCCCCCGCCTACTTACAATGAGCAGTTCTTC. Translated, it gives CASGRPPPPTYNEQFF. The entire variable domain, with the rest obtained from reference TRBV12-5 and TRBJ2-1, is as follows: DARVTQTPRHKVTEMGQEVTMRCQPILGHNTVFWYRQTMMQGLELLAYFRNRAPLDDSGMPKDRFSAEMPDATLATLKIQPSEPRDSAVYFCASGRPPPPTYNEQFFGPGTRLTVL.

This clone was seen once. This chain connects TRBV28 to TRBJ2-7; 8 nucleotides line up with TRBD1. The germline CDR1 and CDR2 sequences are MDHEN and SYDVKM. The CDR3 has 14 amino acids. V lost 7 bases and J lost 2; bases outside the gene matches: 7. CDR3 protein: CASIPGQGTYEQYF. CDR3 sequence (DNA): TGTGCCAGCATCCCCGGACAGGGTACCTACGAGCAGTACTTC.

The chain recombines TRBV18 with TRBJ2-1; D perhaps matches TRBD2 (5 bases). Trimming shortened V by 3 bases and J by 9 bases, and 15 bases separated the two germline ends. Germline-derived CDR1 and CDR2 are KGHSH and LQKENI. This CDR3 is 14 amino acids long. DNA of the CDR3: TGTGCCAGCTCACCGAGGGAGCGATCAGGTGAGCAGTTCTTC. As protein: CASSPRERSGEQFF.

The chain employs TRBV19 and TRBJ2-5, with 10 bases lining up with TRBD2. J gave up 3 bases and V 5 bases, and 3 bases lay outside the gene matches. The CDR3 is 14 amino acids. Germline CDR1 is LNHDA and CDR2 is SQIVND (reference sequence). This CDR3 is CASSSGTSEETQYF. The DNA of the CDR3 is TGTGCCAGTAGTTCCGGGACTAGCGAAGAGACCCAGTACTTC. Full variable domain (missing parts from reference TRBV19 and TRBJ2-5): DGGITQSPKYLFRKEGQNVTLSCEQNLNHDAMYWYRQDPGQGLRLIYYSQIVNDFQKGDIAEGYSVSREKKESFPLTVTSAQKNPTAFYLCASSSGTSEETQYFGPGTRLLVL.

The rearrangement joins TRBV30 to TRBJ1-2; the D gene is possibly TRBD1 (5 bases). Trimming stripped 4 bases from V and 4 bases from J, with 13 bases between. The V gene's germline CDR1 is GTSNPN and CDR2 SVGIG (reference sequence). The CDR3 sequence is 13 residues long. CDR3 sequence: CAWNNRGGYGYTF. In DNA, the CDR3 is TGTGCCTGGAATAATAGGGGTGGCTATGGCTACACCTTC.

V and J are TRBV24-1 and TRBJ2-2; 8 bases align to TRBD1. Germline CDR1 is KGHDR and CDR2 is SFDVKD. V lost 3 bases and J lost 4; bases outside the gene matches: 6. The CDR3 spans 16 residues. The DNA for the CDR3 is TGTGCCACCAGTGATCCAGGACAGGGCTTCACCGGGGAGCTGTTTTTT. Translated, it gives CATSDPGQGFTGELFF.

This chain uses TRBV7-2 with TRBJ1-5; TRBD1 aligns across 9 bases. Trimming removed 1 base from V and 0 bases from J; junction bases left unmatched: 1. The CDR3 has 16 amino acids. Germline V lookup: CDR1 SGHTA, CDR2 FQGNSA. The CDR3 reads CASSLGTGVSNQPQHF. DNA of the CDR3: TGTGCCAGCAGCTTAGGGACAGGGGTTAGCAATCAGCCCCAGCATTTT. Full variable domain (remainder filled in from reference TRBV7-2 and TRBJ1-5): GAGVSQSPSNKVTEKGKDVELRCDPISGHTALYWYRQSLGQGLEFLIYFQGNSAPDKSGLPSDRFSAERTGGSVSTLTIQRTQQEDSAVYLCASSLGTGVSNQPQHFGDGTRLSIL.

The chain combines TRBV19 with TRBJ2-7; 10 positions agree with TRBD1. With 5 bases clipped from V and 6 bases from J, the junction kept 4 bases outside the gene matches. This CDR3 region has 13 residues. Germline loops: CDR1 LNHDA, CDR2 SQIVND (reference sequence). The CDR3 protein is CASSSGQGIEQYF. The CDR3 DNA sequence: TGTGCCAGTAGTTCGGGACAGGGGATCGAGCAGTACTTC.

The gene calls are TRBV24-1 and TRBJ1-2; D remains ambiguous. Germline CDR1 KGHDR, CDR2 SFDVKD. The CDR3 spans 13 residues. Between the trimmed V and J ends, which lost 3 bases and 7 bases, there was a span of 11 bases. CDR3 coding DNA: TGTGCCACCAGTGATGAGCTAGGTATTGGCTACACCTTC. Translated, it gives CATSDELGIGYTF.

This chain links TRBV9 with TRBJ1-5, with D hard to call. The CDR3 spans 15 residues. From germline, CDR1 is SGDLS and CDR2 YYNGEE. V shed 3 bases and J shed 0 bases, with 10 bases lying between them. As DNA, the CDR3 is TGTGCCAGCAGCGGCGAGGGATATAGCAATCAGCCCCAGCATTTT. Protein: CASSGEGYSNQPQHF.

This clone was counted between two and nine times. J is TRBJ2-1 and V is TRBV19; no reliable D call. CDR1 is LNHDA and CDR2 is SQIVND in the germline V gene (reference sequence). V was pared by 5 bases and J by 6 bases, with 11 bases between. CDR3 length: 13 residues. The CDR3 here is CASSETSGNEQFF. CDR3 nucleotide sequence: TGTGCCAGTAGTGAAACGTCGGGCAATGAGCAGTTCTTC. Based on the CDR3 plus reference TRBV19 and TRBJ2-1, the full variable domain is DGGITQSPKYLFRKEGQNVTLSCEQNLNHDAMYWYRQDPGQGLRLIYYSQIVNDFQKGDIAEGYSVSREKKESFPLTVTSAQKNPTAFYLCASSETSGNEQFFGPGTRLTVL.

CDR3 nucleotides: TGTGCCAGCAGTTCCCTACTAGCGGGGCCAACCTACGAGCAGTACTTC. It yields the protein CASSSLLAGPTYEQYF. This chain connects TRBV6-2 or TRBV6-3 to TRBJ2-7; 10 nucleotides line up with TRBD2. The CDR3 has 16 amino acids. Germline V CDR1 and CDR2: MNHEY, SVGEGT. J was trimmed by 2 bases and V by 4 bases; bases with no gene match: 8.

This rearrangement joins TRBV18 to TRBJ2-7; 9 bases line up with TRBD2. V gave up 1 base and J gave up 7 bases; unmatched junction bases: 11. The germline gives CDR1 KGHSH, CDR2 LQKENI. CDR3 length: 16 amino acids. CDR3 in amino acids: CASSPRDGGRAGEQYF. CDR3 bases: TGTGCCAGCTCACCACGCGACGGCGGGAGGGCCGGAGAGCAGTACTTC.

The chain links TRBV24-1 to TRBJ2-5; TRBD1 matches 7 bases. In germline, CDR1 is KGHDR, CDR2 SFDVKD. V shed 3 bases, J shed 3 bases, and the junction held 6 bases outside the gene matches. The CDR3 extends over 15 amino acids. CDR3: CATSDEDRSKETQYF. In DNA form, the CDR3 reads TGTGCCACCAGTGATGAGGACAGGTCGAAAGAGACCCAGTACTTC.

The chain is built from TRBV4-1 and TRBJ2-7, with D possibly matching TRBD2 (6 bases). Germline CDR1 is MGHRA and CDR2 is YSYEKL. The CDR3 totals 14 residues. V was shortened by 0 bases and J by 5 bases, with 11 bases between the two germline ends. The CDR3 coding sequence is TGCGCCAGCAGCCAAGAAAGACTAGTCCACGAGCAGTACTTC. As protein: CASSQERLVHEQYF.

This clone was recorded a few times. J is TRBJ2-7 and V is TRBV7-9, with D tentatively TRBD2 (6 bases). CDR3 length equals 13 residues. Trimming took 2 bases from V and 6 from J, leaving 11 bases between them. Germline V lookup: CDR1 SEHNR, CDR2 FQNEAQ (reference sequence). CDR3 nucleotides: TGTGCCAGCAGCTTATTAGGAGGGTCCGAGCAGTACTTC. It specifies CASSLLGGSEQYF.

This clone occurred many times. V and J are TRBV14 and TRBJ2-3; weak D call: TRBD2 (5 bases). Germline V gene data show CDR1 as SGHDN and CDR2 as FVKESK. This CDR3 has 15 residues. The germline V and J ends were trimmed by 0 bases and 0 bases, with 7 bases remaining between them. CDR3 nucleotide sequence: TGTGCCAGCAGCCAAGAGACTATGAGCACAGATACGCAGTATTTT. Residues: CASSQETMSTDTQYF.